The next 17 T cell receptor beta chains were all read from a single sample in a study of T cells in Graves' hyperthyroidism and ophthalmopathy. Amplification targeted TCR beta CDR3 regions from RNA transcripts. HTBI primers were the set used in a first-round RT-PCR of the TCR CDR3. Each CDR3 protein is one row after TCRdb ran MiXCR on the multiplex PCR reads. The repertoire holds hundreds of thousands of distinct CDR3 sequences, with 17% as singletons. Sequenced material: blood. All receptors derive from a woman aged 60-75 years with Graves' ophthalmopathy.

In its sample, this clonotype was seen many times. The chain joins TRBV6-1 to TRBJ1-1; 10 bases are shared with TRBD1. Germline CDR1 is MNHNS and CDR2 is SASEGT. The CDR3 covers 14 residues. Trimming took 6 bases from V and 9 from J; bases not matched to a gene: 10. DNA of the CDR3: TGTGCCAGCAGACCGGGGACAGGGGACCCAAAAGCTTTCTTT. Translating it yields CASRPGTGDPKAFF.

This clonotype has just a few counts. The rearrangement joins TRBV20-1 to TRBJ2-3; possible D gene TRBD2, 7 bases. Germline V lookup: CDR1 DFQATT, CDR2 SNEGSKA (reference sequence). The germline V and J ends were trimmed by 7 bases and 2 bases, with 19 bases remaining between them. This CDR3 region has 15 residues. Written as DNA, the CDR3 is TGCAGTGGCGAGGGGGGAGGGGGGCCCACAGATACGCAGTATTTT. It encodes CSGEGGGGPTDTQYF.

This clonotype was seen repeatedly, ten times or more. This sequence joins TRBV3-1 and TRBJ2-1; 7 bases are shared with TRBD2. There are 16 residues in the CDR3. V lost 2 bases, J lost 1 base, and 5 bases stayed unmatched. Looked up from germline, CDR1 is LGHDT and CDR2 is YNNKEL (reference sequence). CDR3 residues: CASSQPTSRSYNEQFF. CDR3 in DNA: TGTGCCAGCAGCCAACCGACTAGCAGGTCCTACAATGAGCAGTTCTTC.

Here the CDR3 DNA reads TGTGCCAGCAGCGGACAGGGGAAGAGGTACGAGCAGTACTTC. This encodes CASSGQGKRYEQYF. V is TRBV16 and J is TRBJ2-7; TRBD1 matches at 9 bases. The trim removed 5 bases at V and 4 bases at J, leaving 6 bases unmatched. CDR3 size: 14 residues. The germline CDR1 and CDR2 sequences are KGHSY and FQNENV.

This clonotype showed up many times. The J gene is TRBJ2-2, the V gene TRBV28; D is perhaps TRBD2 (5 bases). Germline CDR1 reads MDHEN; CDR2 reads SYDVKM. Trimming stripped 6 bases from V and 5 bases from J, with 7 bases between. CDR3 length: 12 residues. The CDR3 DNA is TGTGCCAGCAGGGAGGTTACCGGGGAGCTGTTTTTT. Translation: CASREVTGELFF.

This clonotype was recorded many times. The chain employs TRBV12-3 or TRBV12-4 and TRBJ1-2; D uncertain. The length of the CDR3 is 12 residues. Trimming removed 6 bases at V and 6 bases at J, with 11 bases between. In DNA form, the CDR3 reads TGTGCCAGCAGGGAGCTTCGGAATGGCTACACCTTC. Translating it yields CASRELRNGYTF.

The V call is TRBV9, the J call TRBJ2-5, with 7 nucleotides matching TRBD2. Trimming took 0 bases from V and 4 from J; bases not matched to a gene: 6. Germline assignment: CDR1 SGDLS and CDR2 YYNGEE. The CDR3 consists of 15 residues. CDR3 bases: TGTGCCAGCAGCGTAGGGGGTAGGGAGGGAGAGACCCAGTACTTC. As protein: CASSVGGREGETQYF. Complete variable domain (other parts from reference TRBV9 and TRBJ2-5): DSGVTQTPKHLITATGQRVTLRCSPRSGDLSVYWYQQSLDQGLQFLIQYYNGEERAKGNILERFSAQQFPDLHSELNLSSLELGDSALYFCASSVGGREGETQYFGPGTRLLVL.

The chain recombines TRBV9 with TRBJ1-2; possibly TRBD1 for D (6 bases). The CDR3 sequence is 14 residues long. V lost 4 bases, J lost 4 bases, and 14 bases lay in between. From germline, CDR1 is SGDLS and CDR2 YYNGEE. The CDR3 coding sequence is TGTGCCAGCAGCCCGGGGGACACCTCCTATGGCTACACCTTC. It encodes CASSPGDTSYGYTF.

This clonotype appeared many times. The chain links TRBV5-1 to TRBJ1-1; D gene uncertain. CDR1 is SGHRS and CDR2 is YFSETQ in the germline V gene. The CDR3 length is 13 residues. Deletions cut 2 bases from V and 1 base from J, with 6 bases between. CDR3 coding DNA: TGCGCCAGCAGCTTACCGGCGAACACTGAAGCTTTCTTT. It yields the protein CASSLPANTEAFF.

The chain uses TRBV19 and TRBJ1-5, with 10 bases that match TRBD1. Trimming removed 6 bases from V and 0 bases from J; junction bases left unmatched: 2. Germline V gives CDR1 LNHDA, CDR2 SQIVND (reference sequence). There are 15 residues in the CDR3. CDR3 protein: CASSRDRGSNQPQHF. For the CDR3, the DNA is TGTGCCAGTAGCCGGGACAGGGGTAGCAATCAGCCCCAGCATTTT.

This clonotype appeared a few times. This chain connects TRBV6-1 to TRBJ1-5; D gene ambiguous. Germline values: CDR1 MNHNS, CDR2 SASEGT. Trimming stripped 5 bases from V and 8 bases from J, with 13 bases between. The CDR3 spans 13 residues. The CDR3: CASSRGRWEPQHF. The CDR3 DNA is TGTGCCAGCAGTCGCGGACGGTGGGAGCCCCAGCATTTT.

This clonotype turned up a few times. The rearrangement uses TRBV12-3 or TRBV12-4 and TRBJ2-1; no clear D. V lost 3 bases, J lost 10 bases, and 10 bases lay in between. The CDR3 runs 12 residues. The CDR3, as DNA: TGTGCCAGCAGTTTGGGCTCAGGCGAGCAGTTCTTC. It codes for CASSLGSGEQFF.

The sample holds many counts of this clonotype. V is TRBV27 and J is TRBJ2-7; 9 nucleotides match TRBD1. Germline assignment: CDR1 MNHEY and CDR2 SMNVEV (reference sequence). The V and J ends lost 3 bases and 6 bases, in that order; junction bases with no gene match: 15. The CDR3 runs to 17 residues. The CDR3 reads CASSLRSSWTGVGEQYF. The CDR3 DNA follows: TGTGCCAGCAGTTTGAGAAGTAGTTGGACAGGGGTAGGCGAGCAGTACTTC.

Remarks on this clonotype: Possible read error: a much larger clone is one base away. This rearrangement joins TRBV5-1 to TRBJ1-4; 9 nucleotides align to TRBD1. The ends lost 3 bases at V and 10 bases at J; junction bases unmatched: 7. The CDR3 runs to 14 residues. Germline V gives CDR1 SGHRS, CDR2 YFSETQ. In DNA, the CDR3 is TGCGCCAGCAGCTCGACAGGGGGACGGGGAAAACTGTTTTTT. Protein: CASSSTGGRGKLFF.

The rearrangement joins TRBV18 to TRBJ2-1; 11 nucleotides align to TRBD2. V dropped 5 bases and J dropped 4; count of bases not matched to a gene: 4. The CDR3 runs to 15 residues. Germline values: CDR1 KGHSH, CDR2 LQKENI. CDR3 nucleotide sequence: TGTGCCAGCTCAGGGACTAGCGGAGTATACAATGAGCAGTTCTTC. It specifies CASSGTSGVYNEQFF.

This clonotype has ten or more counts. V usage is TRBV28 and J usage is TRBJ2-7; a weak D match, TRBD1 (6 bases). The CDR3 runs to 14 residues. Per the germline V gene, CDR1 is MDHEN and CDR2 is SYDVKM. With 7 bases removed from V and 6 bases from J, the gap between germline ends came to 19 bases. The CDR3 DNA reads TGTGCCAGCATGTCGGCAGGGGCCTTTAGCGAGCAGTACTTC. It specifies CASMSAGAFSEQYF.

This clonotype was observed many times. The V and J genes are TRBV11-2 and TRBJ1-1; D might be TRBD1 (6 bases). V dropped 4 bases and J dropped 4 bases, with 22 bases sitting between them. Germline CDR1 reads SGHAT; CDR2 reads FQNNGV. This CDR3 contains 17 residues. CDR3 sequence: CASSSNLGPGGFTEAFF. As DNA, the CDR3 is TGTGCCAGCAGCTCGAACCTGGGACCTGGGGGCTTCACTGAAGCTTTCTTT.